One and the same sample provided the 22 T cell receptor beta chains below, sequenced in a study of shared clonotypes between healthy human individuals. Sequenced by immunoSEQ multiplex PCR; TCRdb stores in-frame clones only, minus some. The sample carries hundreds of thousands of clones, roughly 80% recorded once. Sequenced input: PBMCs. The receptors were gathered from a woman between 40 and 50 years old in good health. Some clones in this sample may be carry-over from other donors' samples.

The J gene is TRBJ2-5, the V gene TRBV7-2; D tentatively reads TRBD1 or TRBD2 (5 bases each). Germline CDR1 SGHTA, CDR2 FQGNSA. The germline V and J ends were trimmed by 2 bases and 5 bases, with 12 bases remaining between them. The CDR3 length is 14 residues. CDR3 loop: CASSLFQGAETQYF. CDR3 coding DNA: TGTGCCAGCAGCTTATTTCAGGGAGCGGAGACCCAGTACTTC.

As regards this clone: A read error is likely here: a far larger clone is one base away. The chain carries TRBV30 and TRBJ1-1; TRBD1 is a possible D gene (6 bases). The CDR3 consists of 12 residues. Trimming cost V 3 bases and J 7 bases, with 12 bases left between them. Looked up from germline, CDR1 is GTSNPN and CDR2 is SVGIG (reference sequence). The CDR3 DNA is TGTGCCTGGAGCCTCGGGGGCCTTGAAGCTTTCTTT. This translates into CAWSLGGLEAFF.

In regard to this clone: A far more abundant clone sits one base away, making this likely a read error. This chain uses TRBV5-6 with TRBJ2-1, with D tentatively TRBD2 (6 bases). The CDR3 runs 17 residues. V was trimmed by 0 bases and J by 6 bases, leaving 19 bases between them. CDR1 is SGHDT and CDR2 is YYEEEE in the germline V gene. DNA for the CDR3: TGTGCCAGCAGCTTGGCAGGGAGAGGGAGGACGTTCAATGAGCAGTTCTTC. Its translation is CASSLAGRGRTFNEQFF.

The V gene is TRBV27, the J gene TRBJ2-7; tentatively, D is TRBD1 or TRBD2 (5 bases each). Trimming took 6 bases from V and 2 from J, leaving 17 bases between them. Germline V gene lookup returns CDR1 MNHEY and CDR2 SMNVEV (reference sequence). The CDR3 has 15 amino acids. In nucleotides, the CDR3 is TGTGCCAGCAGCCCGGGACCCCCCTTCGCCTACGAGCAGTACTTC. Amino acid sequence: CASSPGPPFAYEQYF.

The chain has TRBV7-2 and TRBJ2-5; 8 positions match TRBD1. The CDR3 has 15 amino acids. V lost 2 bases, J lost 5 bases, and 7 bases stayed unmatched. The germline gives CDR1 SGHTA, CDR2 FQGNSA. As DNA, the CDR3 is TGTGCCAGCAGCTTAAGGACAGGGACGTGGGAGACCCAGTACTTC. It encodes CASSLRTGTWETQYF.

The chain employs TRBV19 and TRBJ1-3; 7 nucleotides match TRBD1. The V gene end was trimmed by 5 bases and the J gene end by 0 bases; junction bases not matched to a gene: 13. The length of the CDR3 is 18 residues. Germline V gene data show CDR1 as LNHDA and CDR2 as SQIVND (reference sequence). In DNA form, the CDR3 reads TGTGCCAGTAGTTCACGACAGGGCGACACCGCCTCTGGAAACACCATATATTTT. Translated: CASSSRQGDTASGNTIYF.

There are a few counts of this clone. The chain recombines TRBV29-1 with TRBJ1-2; D is unresolved. Trimming left V 4 bases short and J 8 bases short, with 11 bases between. The germline V gene encodes CDR1 SQVTM and CDR2 ANQGSEA. This CDR3 is built from 11 residues. The CDR3 protein is CSVAGVRGYTF. In nucleotides, the CDR3 is TGCAGCGTTGCCGGGGTACGGGGCTACACCTTC. The full variable domain, with the rest looked up from reference TRBV29-1 and TRBJ1-2, is SAVISQKPSRDICQRGTSLTIQCQVDSQVTMMFWYRQQPGQSLTLIATANQGSEATYESGFVIDKFPISRPNLTFSTLTVSNMSPEDSSIYLCSVAGVRGYTFGSGTRLTVV.

This rearrangement joins TRBV2 to TRBJ2-1; 7 nucleotides agree with TRBD1. Germline CDR1 is SNHLY and CDR2 is FYNNEI. CDR3 length equals 15 residues. The V segment lost 7 bases and the J segment 7 bases; nucleotides outside the gene matches: 13. The CDR3 loop is CASTQFPGQTNEQFF. In nucleotides, the CDR3 is TGTGCCAGCACCCAATTCCCGGGACAGACTAATGAGCAGTTCTTC. Looking up the rest from reference TRBV2 and TRBJ2-1 gives the full variable domain: EPEVTQTPSHQVTQMGQEVILRCVPISNHLYFYWYRQILGQKVEFLVSFYNNEISEKSEIFDDQFSVERPDGSNFTLKIRSTKLEDSAMYFCASTQFPGQTNEQFFGPGTRLTVL.

This sequence joins TRBV7-8 and TRBJ2-1, with a tentative D call TRBD2 (6 bases). The V end lost 5 bases, the J end lost 9 bases, and 20 bases lay between the germline ends. Germline CDR1 is SGHVS and CDR2 is FQNEAQ. The CDR3 sequence is 15 residues long. The CDR3 is CASSPGLSTTGEQFF. For the CDR3, the DNA is TGTGCCAGCAGCCCGGGACTTTCCACTACGGGTGAGCAGTTCTTC.

Concerning this clone itself: A far larger clone is off by one base, so a read error is likely. This chain joins TRBV11-2 and TRBJ2-7, with D tentatively TRBD2 (6 bases). CDR3 size: 15 residues. The germline V gene has CDR1 SGHAT and CDR2 FQNNGV. The CDR3: CASSHFLANPFEQCF. The CDR3 nucleotides read TGTGCCAGCAGCCATTTTCTAGCGAACCCCTTCGAGCAGTGCTTC.

Concerning this clone itself: A single base is all that separates this from a far larger clone, so a read error is likely. V usage is TRBV4-3 and J usage is TRBJ2-3; 8 bases fit TRBD2. The CDR3 sequence is 16 residues long. Looked up from germline, CDR1 is LGHNA and CDR2 is YSLEER. V lost 0 bases and J lost 1; bases outside the gene matches: 3. The CDR3 bases are TGCGCCAGCAGCCAAGATAGGGGACTAGGCACAGATACGCAGTATTTT. Translating gives CASSQDRGLGTDTQYF.

On this clone: This likely reflects a read error, since a far larger clone is one base away. The chain is built from TRBV2 and TRBJ1-4; D might be TRBD1 (5 bases). The CDR3 is 14 amino acids. Trimming stripped 6 bases from V and 8 bases from J, with 16 bases between. Looked up from germline, CDR1 is SNHLY and CDR2 is FYNNEI. The CDR3 is CASSTEQGAEKLFF. Written as DNA, the CDR3 is TGTGCCAGCAGCACGGAGCAGGGTGCGGAAAAACTGTTTTTT.

The chain employs TRBV9 and TRBJ2-7, with 8 bases fitting TRBD2. This CDR3 is built from 15 residues. Germline loops: CDR1 SGDLS, CDR2 YYNGEE. V was pared by 4 bases and J by 6 bases, with 12 bases of the junction left unmatched. The CDR3 DNA is TGTGCCAGCAGCCTCATCAGCGGGAGTTACGCCGAGCAGTACTTC. Translating it yields CASSLISGSYAEQYF. The whole variable domain, remainder taken from reference TRBV9 and TRBJ2-7, is DSGVTQTPKHLITATGQRVTLRCSPRSGDLSVYWYQQSLDQGLQFLIQYYNGEERAKGNILERFSAQQFPDLHSELNLSSLELGDSALYFCASSLISGSYAEQYFGPGTRLTVT.

The chain combines TRBV27 with TRBJ2-3; tentative D call: TRBD1 (5 bases). Germline CDR1 reads MNHEY; CDR2 reads SMNVEV (reference sequence). The CDR3 sequence is 17 residues long. V lost 2 bases, J lost 0 bases, and 15 bases lay in between. CDR3: CASSLQAAQASTDTQYF. The DNA of the CDR3 is TGTGCCAGCAGTTTACAGGCGGCACAGGCTAGCACAGATACGCAGTATTTT.

V usage is TRBV5-6 and J usage is TRBJ2-3; 9 bases align to TRBD1. V trimming: 2 bases; J trimming: 1 base; junction bases outside the gene matches: 5. Germline V gives CDR1 SGHDT, CDR2 YYEEEE. The CDR3 sequence is 16 residues long. CDR3 sequence: CASSFTGGGRTDTQYF. For the CDR3, the DNA is TGTGCCAGCAGCTTTACAGGGGGCGGACGCACAGATACGCAGTATTTT.

The chain carries TRBV5-4 and TRBJ2-1; 9 bases map to TRBD2. This CDR3 is 15 amino acids long. V shed 2 bases and J 7 bases; nucleotides not matched to a gene: 7. Germline V gives CDR1 SGHNT, CDR2 YYREEE (reference sequence). CDR3: CASSLVAGVRNEQFF. As DNA, the CDR3 is TGTGCCAGCAGCTTAGTAGCGGGAGTTAGGAATGAGCAGTTCTTC.

This chain joins TRBV7-2 and TRBJ2-7; the match to TRBD2 covers 11 bases. In germline, CDR1 is SGHTA, CDR2 FQGNSA. Trimming removed 5 bases from V and 0 bases from J; junction bases left unmatched: 3. The CDR3 extends over 15 amino acids. The DNA for the CDR3 is TGTGCCAGCAGCATTAGCGGGGGGGACTCCTACGAGCAGTACTTC. Its protein is CASSISGGDSYEQYF.

This clone was detected only once. The CDR3 DNA follows: TGTGCCAGTAGTCTCGAGCTAGGGCGAGCGACCTCCTACGAGCAGTACTTC. As protein: CASSLELGRATSYEQYF. The chain uses TRBV19 and TRBJ2-7, with unresolved D. The germline V and J ends were trimmed by 5 bases and 0 bases, with 20 bases remaining between them. The germline V gene has CDR1 LNHDA and CDR2 SQIVND (reference sequence). CDR3 length: 17 residues.

The J gene is TRBJ1-5, the V gene TRBV7-2; a possible D gene is TRBD1 (6 bases). V was trimmed by 5 bases and J by 4 bases, leaving 15 bases between them. This CDR3 region has 15 residues. Germline-derived CDR1 and CDR2 are SGHTA and FQGNSA. The CDR3 region is CASSQQTGANQPQHF. The CDR3 DNA sequence: TGTGCCAGCAGCCAGCAGACAGGCGCAAATCAGCCCCAGCATTTT.

In this sample, this clone turned up a few times. This CDR3 reads CSVAPGGRGYTYEQYF. DNA for the CDR3: TGCAGCGTTGCCCCAGGGGGCAGGGGCTACACCTACGAGCAGTACTTC. This sequence joins TRBV29-1 and TRBJ2-7; 8 bases fit TRBD1. The CDR3 is 16 residues long. Germline CDR1 and CDR2: SQVTM and ANQGSEA. The V and J ends lost 4 bases and 2 bases, in that order; junction bases with no gene match: 13.

J is TRBJ2-3 and V is TRBV30; TRBD2 matches at 14 bases. The CDR3 totals 16 residues. CDR1 and CDR2 (germline): GTSNPN, SVGIG (reference sequence). The V segment lost 8 bases and the J segment 3 bases; nucleotides outside the gene matches: 10. CDR3 loop: CAASGLAGAGTDTQYF. The CDR3 bases are TGTGCCGCGTCGGGACTAGCGGGAGCGGGGACAGATACGCAGTATTTT.

The rearrangement uses TRBV4-2 and TRBJ2-2, with 11 bases fitting TRBD1. Germline-derived CDR1 and CDR2 are LGHNA and YNFKEQ. Trimming at V came to 5 bases and at J to 9 bases, leaving 8 bases not matched to a gene. The CDR3 spans 15 residues. Here the CDR3 reads CASSLSGTGGRELFF. The CDR3 coding sequence is TGTGCCAGCAGCTTGTCGGGGACAGGGGGACGGGAGCTGTTTTTT.